The 16 T cell receptor beta chains in this list originate from one sample, sequenced in a study of shared clonotypes between healthy human individuals. The assay was immunoSEQ multiplex PCR, and TCRdb's table has in-frame clones only and misses some. The table has 1.4 million or so clones, about 98.5% seen once. The sample was naive CD4+ T cells sorted from blood. Subset denoted: CD45RA+ positively selected. The source is a man aged 25-45 years in good health.

DNA of the CDR3: TGCAGTGCTAGGCCTAGCAGGGAGCAGTACTTC. This gives the protein CSARPSREQYF. The rearrangement joins TRBV20-1 to TRBJ2-7; a possible D gene is TRBD2 (5 bases). V lost 3 bases to trimming and J lost 7 bases, with 10 bases between them. Germline V gene sequence: CDR1 DFQATT, CDR2 SNEGSKA (reference sequence). The CDR3 totals 11 residues.

The CDR3 DNA sequence: TGCGCCAGCCGGCGAGGTAGCAATCAGCCCCAGCATTTT. It is translated as CASRRGSNQPQHF. This chain connects TRBV5-1 to TRBJ1-5; no clear D. The CDR3 length is 13 residues. With 7 bases removed from V and 0 bases from J, the gap between germline ends came to 8 bases. In germline, CDR1 is SGHRS, CDR2 YFSETQ.

The chain carries TRBV7-9 and TRBJ2-1; the D is unclear. CDR3 length: 14 residues. Germline lookup yields CDR1 SEHNR and CDR2 FQNEAQ (reference sequence). V lost 5 bases and J lost 3, with 11 bases in between. The CDR3 protein is CASSQRVDYNEQFF. The CDR3 region has the DNA TGTGCCAGCAGCCAAAGGGTCGACTACAATGAGCAGTTCTTC.

The V gene is TRBV15, the J gene TRBJ2-7; 10 positions match TRBD2. The CDR3 contains 15 residues. The V and J ends lost 0 bases and 6 bases, in that order; junction bases with no gene match: 5. The germline V gene encodes CDR1 LNHNV and CDR2 YYDKDF (reference sequence). The DNA for the CDR3 is TGTGCCACCAGCAGAGAACTAGCGGGATACAGCGAGCAGTACTTC. It codes for CATSRELAGYSEQYF.

V is TRBV30 and J is TRBJ2-5, with 10 bases identical to TRBD2. With V trimmed by 1 base and J by 5 bases, 7 bases remained unmatched. The germline gives CDR1 GTSNPN, CDR2 SVGIG (reference sequence). The CDR3 contains 15 residues. For the CDR3, the DNA is TGTGCCTGGAGTGAGGGAGCGGGAGGGTTTGAGACCCAGTACTTC. This gives the protein CAWSEGAGGFETQYF.

The gene calls are TRBV19 and TRBJ1-1, with a tentative D call TRBD1 (6 bases). Trimming left V 6 bases short and J 9 bases short, with 14 bases between. This CDR3 spans 12 amino acids. The germline V gene encodes CDR1 LNHDA and CDR2 SQIVND (reference sequence). The CDR3 protein is CASRPSGGQAFF. The CDR3 DNA follows: TGTGCCAGTAGACCCAGCGGGGGGCAAGCTTTCTTT.

A note on this clone: Different DNA sequences within this sample yield the same CDR3. This chain connects TRBV7-2 to TRBJ1-5; D ambiguous. V lost 1 base and J lost 2, with 6 bases in between. Germline CDR1 reads SGHTA; CDR2 reads FQGNSA. The CDR3 is 14 amino acids. CDR3: CASSLVQGNQPQHF. The CDR3 DNA reads as TGTGCCAGCAGCTTAGTGCAGGGCAATCAGCCCCAGCATTTT.

The chain joins TRBV10-3 to TRBJ2-2; perhaps D is TRBD1 or TRBD2 (5 bases each). The CDR3 runs to 14 residues. The germline V gene encodes CDR1 ENHRY and CDR2 SYGVKD. Written as DNA, the CDR3 is TGTGCAAACTCGGGGCTGGAAAACACCGGGGAGCTGTTTTTT. It is translated as CANSGLENTGELFF.

This chain connects TRBV2 to TRBJ2-7; 8 positions agree with TRBD2. V lost 5 bases to trimming and J lost 5 bases; unmatched junction nucleotides: 8. CDR3 length: 14 amino acids. Germline V gene data show CDR1 as SNHLY and CDR2 as FYNNEI. CDR3 DNA: TGTGCCAGCAGTCGGGGGGGAAACAGGGACGAGCAGTACTTC. Protein sequence: CASSRGGNRDEQYF.

The gene calls are TRBV6-1 and TRBJ2-7; D is ambiguous. In germline, CDR1 is MNHNS, CDR2 SASEGT. Trimming took 7 bases from V and 0 from J, leaving 7 bases between them. The CDR3 has 12 amino acids. CDR3 sequence (DNA): TGTGCCAGCAATTTGGCCTCCTACGAGCAGTACTTC. Translating gives CASNLASYEQYF.

The chain recombines TRBV5-1 with TRBJ2-2; 10 nucleotides line up with TRBD2. The trim removed 2 bases at V and 6 bases at J, leaving 7 bases unmatched. Germline values: CDR1 SGHRS, CDR2 YFSETQ. The CDR3 has 16 amino acids. The DNA for the CDR3 is TGCGCCAGCAGCTTTGAGGGGACTAGCGTTGCCGGGGAGCTGTTTTTT. It codes for CASSFEGTSVAGELFF.

The genes are TRBV18 and TRBJ2-7; possible D gene TRBD1, 5 bases. Per germline, CDR1 KGHSH and CDR2 LQKENI. V was shortened by 5 bases and J by 3 bases, with 14 bases between the two germline ends. The CDR3 runs 14 residues. CDR3 DNA sequence: TGTGCCAGCTCATTTACCAGGGCAGACTACGAGCAGTACTTC. It encodes CASSFTRADYEQYF.

This clone was seen once. This sequence joins TRBV28 and TRBJ1-4; TRBD1 might be the D (5 bases). Germline values: CDR1 MDHEN, CDR2 SYDVKM. The CDR3 has 13 amino acids. The V end was cut by 8 bases, the J end by 5 bases, with 12 bases between. This CDR3 is CASYDSSNEKLFF. DNA of the CDR3: TGTGCCAGCTATGACAGCTCCAATGAAAAACTGTTTTTT.

V is TRBV15 and J is TRBJ2-7; D call uncertain. V lost 5 bases and J 6 bases, leaving 20 bases between the germline ends. The CDR3 has 15 amino acids. Looked up from germline, CDR1 is LNHNV and CDR2 is YYDKDF (reference sequence). In DNA form, the CDR3 reads TGTGCCACCAGCGGTCTTAAGCAGGCTCTAGGCGAGCAGTACTTC. Translated, it gives CATSGLKQALGEQYF.

J is TRBJ2-3 and V is TRBV28; D remains unclear. Trimming stripped 5 bases from V and 0 bases from J, with 12 bases between. The CDR3 length is 15 residues. CDR1 and CDR2 from the germline V gene are MDHEN and SYDVKM. CDR3 nucleotides: TGTGCCAGCAGTCGGACGGCCCTTAGCACAGATACGCAGTATTTT. It encodes CASSRTALSTDTQYF.

The V call is TRBV6-4, the J call TRBJ2-6; D unresolved. The CDR3 spans 14 residues. Trimming removed 7 bases at V and 2 bases at J, with 9 bases between. The germline V gene encodes CDR1 MRHNA and CDR2 SNTAGT. The CDR3 sequence: CASKDWTGANVLTF. The CDR3 region has the DNA TGTGCCAGCAAAGACTGGACTGGGGCCAACGTCCTGACTTTC.